Listed below are T cell receptor beta chains from one sample, sequenced in a study of blood T cell repertoires in COVID-19. Assay used: immunoSEQ multiplex PCR; TCRdb lists only in-frame clones, some missing. The data hold approximately 80,000 clones, with around 80% observed a single time. The sample consisted of peripheral blood. These receptors all stem from a man between 60 and 70 years old with acute or convalescent COVID-19. CDR3s include the opening cysteine and the closing phenylalanine or tryptophan. Each record gives: D gene, J gene, V gene, clone size, CDR3 DNA, CDR3 protein. The D gene is left open where the match is weak. Clone size is shown for a subset of rows, as once, few, many or a class of expanded clone.

d_call: TRBD1; j_call: TRBJ2-3; v_call: TRBV5-1; clone_size: .; cdr3_nt: TGCGCCAGCAGCTCGACAGGGCGTCCCCCTAGCACAGATACGCAGTATTTT; cdr3_aa: CASSSTGRPPSTDTQYF
d_call: .; j_call: TRBJ1-3; v_call: TRBV5-1; clone_size: once; cdr3_nt: TGCGCCAGCAGCTTGAATGGGCACTCTACTGGAAACACCATATATTTT; cdr3_aa: CASSLNGHSTGNTIYF
d_call: .; j_call: TRBJ1-2; v_call: TRBV21-1; clone_size: .; cdr3_nt: TGTGCCAGCAGCAAAGGTGGGCCGGGACAGGGAGCTCGCTATGGCTACACCTTC; cdr3_aa: CASSKGGPGQGARYGYTF
d_call: .; j_call: TRBJ2-1; v_call: TRBV11-3; clone_size: .; cdr3_nt: TGTGCCAGCAGCCCCCCCGGGGGTTCCTACAATGAGCAGTTCTTC; cdr3_aa: CASSPPGGSYNEQFF
d_call: TRBD2; j_call: TRBJ2-7; v_call: TRBV9; clone_size: .; cdr3_nt: TGTGCCAGCAGTCTCGGTCTAGCGGGAGGCTACGAGCAGTACTTC; cdr3_aa: CASSLGLAGGYEQYF
d_call: TRBD1; j_call: TRBJ1-1; v_call: TRBV29-1; clone_size: .; cdr3_nt: TGCAGCGTTGGACAGGGATCGAACACTGAAGCTTTCTTT; cdr3_aa: CSVGQGSNTEAFF
d_call: TRBD1; j_call: TRBJ2-7; v_call: TRBV30; clone_size: .; cdr3_nt: TGTGCCTGGAGTCGACAGGGGGCCTACGAGCAGTACTTC; cdr3_aa: CAWSRQGAYEQYF
d_call: .; j_call: TRBJ2-7; v_call: TRBV28; clone_size: .; cdr3_nt: TGTGCCAGCAGAACTCGAGGAGCGGGCGACTACGAGCAGTACTTC; cdr3_aa: CASRTRGAGDYEQYF
d_call: .; j_call: TRBJ1-2; v_call: TRBV5-1; clone_size: .; cdr3_nt: TGCGCCAGCAGGGGGGACGACAGGACCTATGGCTACACCTTC; cdr3_aa: CASRGDDRTYGYTF
d_call: .; j_call: TRBJ1-2; v_call: TRBV3-1/TRBV3-2; clone_size: .; cdr3_nt: TGTGCCAGCAGGGCGGGAGTCTATGGCTACACCTTC; cdr3_aa: CASRAGVYGYTF
d_call: TRBD1; j_call: TRBJ1-1; v_call: TRBV28; clone_size: .; cdr3_nt: TGTGCCAGCAGTCTACCCACAGGTAGGGGGCGAGTTTTCAACACTGAAGCTTTCTTT; cdr3_aa: CASSLPTGRGRVFNTEAFF
d_call: .; j_call: TRBJ1-5; v_call: TRBV27; clone_size: .; cdr3_nt: TGTGCCAGCAGTTTCGCCCGACAGTCTAATCAGCCCCAGCATTTT; cdr3_aa: CASSFARQSNQPQHF
d_call: TRBD2; j_call: TRBJ2-1; v_call: TRBV5-5; clone_size: .; cdr3_nt: TGTGCCAGCGGACCCGGACTAGTCCGAGATGAGCAGTTCTTC; cdr3_aa: CASGPGLVRDEQFF
d_call: .; j_call: TRBJ1-6; v_call: TRBV5-8; clone_size: .; cdr3_nt: TGTGCCAGCAGCCGAGGCAGCTCCTATAATTCACCCCTCCACTTT; cdr3_aa: CASSRGSSYNSPLHF